This TCR beta chain is from a study of early T cells in non-severe SARS-CoV-2 infection. Per the germline V gene, CDR1 is SGHVS and CDR2 is FNYEAQ. Trimming took 8 bases from V and 7 from J, leaving 11 bases between them. The CDR3 is made up of 12 amino acids. This clonotype was observed many times. Individually, cDNA molecules had unique molecular identifiers attached to them. TCRdb itself ran the 5' RACE reads through MiXCR, one entry per CDR3 protein. The repertoire holds just under 60,000 distinct CDR3 sequences, with around 10% as singletons. The receptor was derived from an adult who was a healthcare worker with PCR-confirmed SARS-CoV-2 infection or an uninfected control (not recorded which). The chain carries TRBV7-6 and TRBJ2-2; D possibly corresponds to TRBD1 (5 bases). The material sequenced was whole blood. CDR3 in amino acids: CASLRAVGELFF. The CDR3 nucleotides read TGTGCCAGCCTCAGGGCAGTCGGGGAGCTGTTTTTT. Combining the CDR3 with reference TRBV7-6 and TRBJ2-2 gives the whole variable domain GAGVSQSPRYKVTKRGQDVALRCDPISGHVSLYWYRQALGQGPEFLTYFNYEAQQDKSGLPNDRFSAERPEGSISTLTIQRTEQRDSAMYRCASLRAVGELFFGEGSRLTVL.